The sample holds a few counts of the clone carrying this T cell receptor beta chain. Its target is unknown. The sample is drawn from a study of early T cells in non-severe SARS-CoV-2 infection. Whole-study findings and limits: Missing private and CD4 specificities, VDJdb matching favored anti-spike CD8 responses.

The protocol attached unique molecular identifiers to individual cDNA molecules. TCRdb reanalysed the 5' RACE reads using MiXCR and keeps one entry per CDR3 protein. The data contain more than 70,000 distinct CDR3 sequences, about 12% of them seen just once; the ten biggest clones take up approximately 7%. This CDR3 spans 12 amino acids. The ends were cut back, 4 bases at V and 5 bases at J, with 12 bases in the middle. Germline CDR1 GTSNPN, CDR2 SVGIG (reference sequence). This chain connects TRBV30 to TRBJ2-7; D is possibly TRBD1 or TRBD2 (5 bases each). The receptor comes from an adult who was a healthcare worker with PCR-confirmed SARS-CoV-2 infection or an uninfected control (not recorded which). The sample comprised whole blood. The CDR3 here is CAWNTGGHEQYF. The CDR3 DNA follows: TGTGCCTGGAATACAGGAGGACACGAGCAGTACTTC.